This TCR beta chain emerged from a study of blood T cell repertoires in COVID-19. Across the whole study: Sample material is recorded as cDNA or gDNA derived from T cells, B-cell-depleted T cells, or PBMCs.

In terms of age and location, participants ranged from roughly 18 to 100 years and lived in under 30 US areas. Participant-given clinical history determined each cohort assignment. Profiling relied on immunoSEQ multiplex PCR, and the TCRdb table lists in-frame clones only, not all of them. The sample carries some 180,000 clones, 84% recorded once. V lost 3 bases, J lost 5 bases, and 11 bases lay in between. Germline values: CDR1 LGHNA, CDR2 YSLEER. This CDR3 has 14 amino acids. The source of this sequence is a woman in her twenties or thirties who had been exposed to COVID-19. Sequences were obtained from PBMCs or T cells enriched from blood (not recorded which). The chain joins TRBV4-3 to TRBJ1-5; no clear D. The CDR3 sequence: CASSHSLNDQPQHF. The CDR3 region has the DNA TGCGCCAGCAGCCATTCTCTAAACGATCAGCCCCAGCATTTT.